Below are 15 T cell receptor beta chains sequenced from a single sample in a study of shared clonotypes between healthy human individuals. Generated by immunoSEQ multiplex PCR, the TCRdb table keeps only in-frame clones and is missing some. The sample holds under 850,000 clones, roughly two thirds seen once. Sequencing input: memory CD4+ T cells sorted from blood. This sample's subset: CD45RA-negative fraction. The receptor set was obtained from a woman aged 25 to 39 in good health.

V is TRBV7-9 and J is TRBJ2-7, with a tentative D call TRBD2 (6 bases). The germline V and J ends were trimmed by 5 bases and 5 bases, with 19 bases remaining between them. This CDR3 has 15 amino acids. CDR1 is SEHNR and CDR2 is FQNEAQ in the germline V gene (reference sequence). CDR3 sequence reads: CASSHGSGKLDEQYF. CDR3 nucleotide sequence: TGTGCCAGCAGCCACGGGAGCGGAAAGCTGGACGAGCAGTACTTC. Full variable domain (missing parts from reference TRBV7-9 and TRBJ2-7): DTGVSQNPRHKITKRGQNVTFRCDPISEHNRLYWYRQTLGQGPEFLTYFQNEAQLEKSRLLSDRFSAERPKGSFSTLEIQRTEQGDSAMYLCASSHGSGKLDEQYFGPGTRLTVT.

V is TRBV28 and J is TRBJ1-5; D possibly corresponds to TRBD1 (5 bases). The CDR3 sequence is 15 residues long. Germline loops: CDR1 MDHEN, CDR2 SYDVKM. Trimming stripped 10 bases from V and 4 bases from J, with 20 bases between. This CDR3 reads CAIIAGADWNQPQHF. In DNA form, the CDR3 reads TGTGCCATCATCGCCGGGGCAGATTGGAATCAGCCCCAGCATTTT.

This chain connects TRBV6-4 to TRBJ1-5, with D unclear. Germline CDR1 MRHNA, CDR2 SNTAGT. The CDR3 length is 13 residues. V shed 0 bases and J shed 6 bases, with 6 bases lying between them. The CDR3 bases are TGTGCCAGCAGTGACTCGGAGGGTCAGCCCCAGCATTTT. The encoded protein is CASSDSEGQPQHF.

CDR3 sequence (DNA): TGTGCCAGCAGAACAACCGGGGGGGCGCGTCCTGGCTACACCTTC. Translated, it gives CASRTTGGARPGYTF. The chain carries TRBV27 and TRBJ1-2; possibly TRBD1 for D (6 bases). The CDR3 spans 15 residues. Between the trimmed V and J ends, which lost 6 bases and 7 bases, there was a span of 21 bases. Germline V lookup: CDR1 MNHEY, CDR2 SMNVEV (reference sequence).

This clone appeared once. Here the CDR3 DNA reads TGTGCCAGTAGTATAGTGTGGGCAGGGGGCACTGAAGCTTTCTTT. Protein sequence: CASSIVWAGGTEAFF. This chain uses TRBV19 with TRBJ1-1; 7 bases map to TRBD1. V shed 1 base and J 4 bases; nucleotides not matched to a gene: 6. Germline CDR1 LNHDA, CDR2 SQIVND (reference sequence). The CDR3 totals 15 residues.

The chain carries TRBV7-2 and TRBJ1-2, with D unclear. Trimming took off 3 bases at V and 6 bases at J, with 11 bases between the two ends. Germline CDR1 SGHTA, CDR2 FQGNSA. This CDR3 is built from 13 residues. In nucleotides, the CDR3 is TGTGCCAGCAGCTTTCCGGGAGTACATGGCTACACCTTC. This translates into CASSFPGVHGYTF.

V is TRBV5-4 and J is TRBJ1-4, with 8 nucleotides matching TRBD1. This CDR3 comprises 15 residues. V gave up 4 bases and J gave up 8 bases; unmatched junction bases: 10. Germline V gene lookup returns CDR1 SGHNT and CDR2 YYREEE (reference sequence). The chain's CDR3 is CASSPGQGAGEKLFF. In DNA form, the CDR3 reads TGTGCCAGCAGCCCCGGTCAGGGGGCGGGAGAAAAACTGTTTTTT.

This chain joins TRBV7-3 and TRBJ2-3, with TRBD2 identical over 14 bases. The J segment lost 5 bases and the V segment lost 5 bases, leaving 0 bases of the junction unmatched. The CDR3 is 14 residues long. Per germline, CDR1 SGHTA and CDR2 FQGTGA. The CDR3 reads CASSGTSGRDTQYF. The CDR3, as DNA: TGTGCCAGCAGCGGGACTAGCGGGAGAGATACGCAGTATTTT.

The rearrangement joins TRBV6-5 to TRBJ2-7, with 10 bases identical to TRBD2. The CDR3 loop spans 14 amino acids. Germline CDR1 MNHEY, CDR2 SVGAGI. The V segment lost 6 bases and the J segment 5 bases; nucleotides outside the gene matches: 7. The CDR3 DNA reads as TGTGCCAGCAGCTTAGCGGGAGGACTGCACGAGCAGTACTTC. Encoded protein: CASSLAGGLHEQYF.

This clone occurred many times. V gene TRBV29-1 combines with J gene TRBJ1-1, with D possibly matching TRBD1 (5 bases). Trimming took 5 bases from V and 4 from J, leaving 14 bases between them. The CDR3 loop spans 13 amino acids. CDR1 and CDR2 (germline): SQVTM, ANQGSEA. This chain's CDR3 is CSVTGRLGTEAFF. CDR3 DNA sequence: TGCAGCGTTACGGGACGGCTGGGCACTGAAGCTTTCTTT.

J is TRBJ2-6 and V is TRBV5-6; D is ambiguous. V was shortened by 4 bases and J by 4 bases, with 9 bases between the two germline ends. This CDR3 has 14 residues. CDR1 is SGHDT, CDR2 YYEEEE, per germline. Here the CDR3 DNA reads TGTGCCAGCAGCACTTTATCAGGGGCCAACGTCCTGACTTTC. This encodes CASSTLSGANVLTF.

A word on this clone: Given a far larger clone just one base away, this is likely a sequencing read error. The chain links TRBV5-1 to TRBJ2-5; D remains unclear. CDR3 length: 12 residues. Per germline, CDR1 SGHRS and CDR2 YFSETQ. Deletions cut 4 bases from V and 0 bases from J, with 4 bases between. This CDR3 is CASSAHQETQYF. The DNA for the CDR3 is TGCGCCAGCAGCGCCCACCAAGAGACCCAGTACTTC.

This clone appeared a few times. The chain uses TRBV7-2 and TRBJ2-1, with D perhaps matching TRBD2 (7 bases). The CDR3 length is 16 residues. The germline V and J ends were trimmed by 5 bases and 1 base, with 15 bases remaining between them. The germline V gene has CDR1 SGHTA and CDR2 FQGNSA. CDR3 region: CASSQGGLPSYNEQFF. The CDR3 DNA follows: TGTGCCAGCAGCCAAGGGGGACTACCTTCCTACAATGAGCAGTTCTTC. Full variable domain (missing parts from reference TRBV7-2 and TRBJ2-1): GAGVSQSPSNKVTEKGKDVELRCDPISGHTALYWYRQSLGQGLEFLIYFQGNSAPDKSGLPSDRFSAERTGGSVSTLTIQRTQQEDSAVYLCASSQGGLPSYNEQFFGPGTRLTVL.

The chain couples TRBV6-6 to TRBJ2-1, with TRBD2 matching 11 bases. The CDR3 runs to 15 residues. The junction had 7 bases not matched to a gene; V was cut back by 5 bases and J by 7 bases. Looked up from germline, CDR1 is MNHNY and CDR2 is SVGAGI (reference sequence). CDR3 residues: CASSPTSGRMNEQFF. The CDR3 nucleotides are TGTGCCAGCAGTCCAACTAGCGGGAGAATGAATGAGCAGTTCTTC.

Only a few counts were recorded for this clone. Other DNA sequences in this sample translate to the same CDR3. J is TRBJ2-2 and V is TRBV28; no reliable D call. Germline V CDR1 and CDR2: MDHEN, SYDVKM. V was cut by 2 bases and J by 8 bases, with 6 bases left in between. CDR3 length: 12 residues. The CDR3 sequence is CASSLPVGELFF. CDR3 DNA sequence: TGTGCCAGCAGTTTACCCGTGGGGGAGCTGTTTTTT.